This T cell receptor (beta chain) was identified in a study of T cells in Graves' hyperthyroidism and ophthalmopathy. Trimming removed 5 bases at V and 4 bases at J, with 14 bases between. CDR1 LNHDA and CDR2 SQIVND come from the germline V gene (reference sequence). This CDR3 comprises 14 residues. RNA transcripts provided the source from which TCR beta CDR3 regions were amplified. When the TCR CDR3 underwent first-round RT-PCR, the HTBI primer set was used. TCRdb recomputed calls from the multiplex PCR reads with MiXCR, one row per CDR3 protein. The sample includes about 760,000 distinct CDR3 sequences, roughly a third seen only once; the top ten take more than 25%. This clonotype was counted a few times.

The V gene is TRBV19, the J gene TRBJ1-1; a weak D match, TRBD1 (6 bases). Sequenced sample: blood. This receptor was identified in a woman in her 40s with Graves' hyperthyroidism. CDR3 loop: CASSWLGGPTEAFF. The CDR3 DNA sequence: TGTGCCAGTAGTTGGCTCGGGGGCCCCACTGAAGCTTTCTTT.